This TCR beta chain was captured by sequencing in a study of metastatic and nonmetastatic thyroid tumors. Overall study: Peripheral blood and tumor or nodule samples from malignant and benign thyroid patients were compared. The study's findings and limits: Significantly greater TCR beta diversity was reportedly found in malignant thyroid tumors than in benign nodules (in blood and tumor).

The sample holds a few counts of this clone. Its target is not known. A much larger clone sits a single nucleotide away, making a read error possible. Other DNA sequences in the same sample also yield this CDR3. As handled by the study authors: The study's classifier, a distant-metastasis tool for papillary thyroid cancer, was built using CDR3 differences across clinicopathological groups. With MiXCR, TCRdb reprocessed the PCR reads. The V and J calls follow TCRdb's processing rather than the paper's. Of roughly 65,000 clones listed, around 14% are singletons. Thyroid surgery was performed in patients who had received no treatment beforehand. The CDR3 sequence is 17 residues long. Germline loops: CDR1 SGHTA, CDR2 FQGTGA. V shed 5 bases and J shed 4 bases, with 21 bases lying between them.

The sequence was obtained from a male donor with papillary thyroid cancer or a benign thyroid nodule (not recorded which). Some clones in this sample may be carry-over from other donors' samples. J is TRBJ2-1 and V is TRBV7-3, with a possible D match to TRBD2 (7 bases). Sample: blood. As DNA, the CDR3 is TGTGCCAGCAGCCCGGGGGGCGGCGGTGGGACTTACAATGAGCAGTTCTTC. It is translated as CASSPGGGGGTYNEQFF.